This TCR beta chain was recovered during a study of blood T cell repertoires in COVID-19 (dated by TCRdb to between 2020 and 2021). For context, the study as a whole: Samples covering the acute and convalescent phases of COVID-19 were provided by collaborators in the United States, Italy and Spain. The repertoires were made available in a free public database intended to serve as a resource for research on the immune response to SARS-CoV-2. The samples were drawn from the first 160 participants of the ongoing ImmuneRACE study and from under 1,500 subjects provided by 6 global collaborators. The material from the prospective study consisted of cDNA or gDNA derived from T cells, B-cell-depleted T cells, or PBMCs. Where available, HLA class I and class II types were obtained from metadata supplied by the sample provider rather than from assay-based typing. Subjects who had been exposed to COVID-19, were actively infected with it, or had recovered from it provided the deeply sampled blood TCRbeta repertoires that made up the dataset. Sample metadata almost always included a de-identified subject ID, COVID-19 status, age in years and sex.

Each collaborating institution followed its own protocols to collect whole blood in K2EDTA tubes. For TCRbeta analysis, collaborators shipped samples as frozen whole blood, isolated PBMCs, or DNA extracted from either of those sample types. On the study overall, not on this receptor specifically: The quantity of clinical and demographic metadata differed by source and by participant and was supplied without curation.

This clone has just a few counts. No cognate antigen has been identified for it. No qualities accompany the bases; no much larger clone lies one base away. TCRbeta CDR3 regions were amplified from genomic DNA by means of the immunoSEQ Assay, a bias-controlled multiplex PCR. For the original study's pipeline: Nucleated cell counts per sample were estimated from amplification of reference gene primers within the assay. Sequence reads were collapsed and filtered to measure the absolute abundance of every unique TCRbeta CDR3 rearrangement. Productive Simpson clonality was computed per sample as the square root of Simpson's diversity index over productive rearrangements. Not all clones reach the TCRdb copy of this immuneACCESS table, which keeps in-frame sequences only. Checked studies attribute under half of the gap to unresolved V genes and leave the rest unexplained. The V and J calls and clone size come from that table; D and trimming were worked out from the DNA. Counted in this sample were around 250,000 clones; about 84% of them appeared once. Together, the top ten hold 10% to 15% of the sample.

Trimming leaves V shorter by 2 bases and J shorter by 3 bases, with the junction holding 13 bases beyond the gene matches. Reading from cysteine to phenylalanine, the CDR3 counts 17 amino acids. Only CDR3 DNA is held: 51 bases, read in frame from base 1. The germline V gene encodes CDR1 MNHEY and CDR2 SMNVEV (reference sequence). This receptor was identified in a man aged 80 or over with acute or convalescent COVID-19. Sequenced sample: peripheral blood. This chain joins TRBV27 to TRBJ2-7; TRBD2 agrees with 7 junctional bases. The bases read TGTGCCAGCAGTTTACTGTCGGGGGGAGGTAGGAGCTACGAGCAGTACTTC. This gives the protein CASSLLSGGGRSYEQYF.